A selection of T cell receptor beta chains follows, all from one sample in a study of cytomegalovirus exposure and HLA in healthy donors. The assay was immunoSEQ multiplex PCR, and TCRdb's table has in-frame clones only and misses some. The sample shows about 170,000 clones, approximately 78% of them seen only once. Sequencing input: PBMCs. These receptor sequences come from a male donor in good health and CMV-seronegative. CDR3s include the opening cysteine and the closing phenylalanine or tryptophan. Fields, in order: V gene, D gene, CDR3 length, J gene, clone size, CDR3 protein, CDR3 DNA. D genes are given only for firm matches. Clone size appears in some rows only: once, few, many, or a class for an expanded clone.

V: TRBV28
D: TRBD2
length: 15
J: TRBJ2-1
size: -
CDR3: CASSPGLAENNEQFF
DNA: TGTGCCAGCAGCCCGGGACTAGCGGAAAACAATGAGCAGTTCTTC

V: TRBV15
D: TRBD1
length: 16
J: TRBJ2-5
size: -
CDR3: CATSWVGTGGSETQYF
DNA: TGTGCCACCAGCTGGGTCGGGACAGGGGGTTCAGAGACCCAGTACTTC

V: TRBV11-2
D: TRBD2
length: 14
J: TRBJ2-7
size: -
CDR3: CASSLGTSGYEQYF
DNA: TGTGCCAGCAGCTTAGGGACTAGCGGCTACGAGCAGTACTTC

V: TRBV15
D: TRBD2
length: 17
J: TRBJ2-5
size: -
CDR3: CATSSLGGGPNQETQYF
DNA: TGTGCCACCAGCTCCCTCGGGGGGGGGCCAAACCAAGAGACCCAGTACTTC

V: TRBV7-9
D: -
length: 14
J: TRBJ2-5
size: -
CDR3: CASWARGNQETQYF
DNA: TGTGCCAGCTGGGCTCGGGGGAACCAAGAGACCCAGTACTTC

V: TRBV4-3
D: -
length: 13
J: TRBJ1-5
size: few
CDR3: CASSQDIAGARHF
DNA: TGCGCCAGCAGCCAAGATATAGCGGGGGCCCGGCATTTT

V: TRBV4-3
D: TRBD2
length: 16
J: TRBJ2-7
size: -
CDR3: CASSQDFGGSSYEQYF
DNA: TGCGCCAGCAGCCAAGATTTCGGGGGGAGTAGCTACGAGCAGTACTTC

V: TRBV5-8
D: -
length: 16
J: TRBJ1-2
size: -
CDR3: CASYRTGPNRDYGYTF
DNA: TGTGCCAGCTACCGAACAGGACCAAACAGGGACTATGGCTACACCTTC

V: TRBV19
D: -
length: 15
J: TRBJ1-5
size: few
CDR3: CASRTLTVVGQPQHF
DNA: TGTGCCAGTAGAACCCTCACGGTAGTTGGTCAGCCCCAGCATTTT

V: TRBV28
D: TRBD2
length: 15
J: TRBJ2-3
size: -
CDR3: CASTELAGITDTQYF
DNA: TGTGCCAGCACAGAGCTAGCGGGAATCACAGATACGCAGTATTTT

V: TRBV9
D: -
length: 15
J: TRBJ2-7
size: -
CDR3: CASSVGAGTLYEQYF
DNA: TGTGCCAGCAGCGTAGGGGCAGGGACTCTCTACGAGCAGTACTTC

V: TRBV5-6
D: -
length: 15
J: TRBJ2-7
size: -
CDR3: CASSETGVSIYEQYF
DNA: TGTGCCAGCAGCGAGACAGGAGTTTCCATCTACGAGCAGTACTTC

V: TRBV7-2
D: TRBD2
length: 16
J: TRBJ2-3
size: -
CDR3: CASSLAPSGGTDTQYF
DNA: TGTGCCAGCAGCTTAGCCCCCAGCGGGGGCACAGATACGCAGTATTTT

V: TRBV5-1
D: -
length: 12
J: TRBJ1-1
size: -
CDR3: CASSVFGDEAFF
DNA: TGCGCCAGCAGCGTCTTCGGAGATGAAGCTTTCTTT

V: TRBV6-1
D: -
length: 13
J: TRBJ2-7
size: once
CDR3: CASSVTGAYEQYF
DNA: TGTGCCAGCAGTGTGACAGGAGCCTACGAGCAGTACTTC

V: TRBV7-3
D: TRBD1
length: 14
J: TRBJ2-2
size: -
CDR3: CASRVAGGTGELFF
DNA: TGTGCCAGCAGAGTGGCAGGGGGAACCGGGGAGCTGTTTTTT

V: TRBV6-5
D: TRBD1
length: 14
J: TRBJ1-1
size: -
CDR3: CASSRDRVDGGAFF
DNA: TGTGCCAGCAGTAGGGACAGGGTAGACGGGGGAGCTTTCTTT